The 13 T cell receptor beta chains below all came from one sample that was sequenced in a study of blood T cell repertoires in COVID-19 (TCRdb year 2020). The library was generated by the immunoSEQ multiplex PCR assay. TCRdb's version of the immuneACCESS table is confined to in-frame rearrangements and falls short of the full clone set. An unresolved V gene accounts for under half of the shortfall where checked; the remainder is of unknown origin. The sample table records fewer than 350,000 clones; approximately 88% of these occur just once. The ten biggest clones cover about 9.8% of the sample. The sequenced sample was peripheral blood. Every receptor here comes from a young man with active or convalescent COVID-19.

This sequence joins TRBV6-2 or TRBV6-3 and TRBJ1-1; D ambiguous. The CDR3 consists of 17 residues. CDR1 is MNHEY and CDR2 is SVGEGT in the germline V gene. The V end lost 2 bases, the J end lost 0 bases, and 16 bases lay between the germline ends. The CDR3 DNA is TGTGCCAGCAGTTACCCCGGGGTGGTGGGCTTGAACACTGAAGCTTTCTTT. Protein sequence: CASSYPGVVGLNTEAFF.

The V gene is TRBV5-1, the J gene TRBJ2-5, with unresolved D. The V end was cut by 7 bases, the J end by 5 bases, with 24 bases between. The length of the CDR3 is 16 residues. The germline V gene has CDR1 SGHRS and CDR2 YFSETQ. CDR3 sequence reads: CASSSRQVLRSETQYF. CDR3 DNA: TGCGCCAGCTCCTCACGTCAAGTCCTGCGATCGGAGACCCAGTACTTC.

The CDR3 DNA reads TGCGCCAGCAGGGTGGGGGCCGGGCCCGGGGAGCTGTTTTTT. Translating gives CASRVGAGPGELFF. The chain has TRBV10-1 and TRBJ2-2; possible D gene TRBD1, 6 bases. Germline lookup yields CDR1 WNHNN and CDR2 SYGVQD (reference sequence). V was shortened by 6 bases and J by 6 bases, with 14 bases between the two germline ends. This CDR3 has 14 residues.

The gene calls are TRBV23-1 and TRBJ1-1; possible D gene TRBD1, 5 bases. TRBV23-1 carries the ORF label, with uncertain function. Trimming pared 0 bases from V and 3 bases from J, leaving 17 bases between. This CDR3 is 17 amino acids long. The CDR3 nucleotides are TGCGCCAGCAGTCAATCGCAAGGGCCCCTAGGGGACACTGAAGCTTTCTTT. This encodes CASSQSQGPLGDTEAFF.

The J gene is TRBJ2-3, the V gene TRBV5-5; 8 nucleotides line up with TRBD2. The germline gives CDR1 SGHKS, CDR2 YYEKEE (reference sequence). The CDR3 loop spans 14 amino acids. V shed 0 bases, J shed 6 bases, and the junction held 3 bases outside the gene matches. This CDR3 is CASSLAGGPDTQYF. CDR3 in DNA: TGTGCCAGCAGCTTGGCGGGGGGGCCGGATACGCAGTATTTT.

The chain employs TRBV6-2 or TRBV6-3 and TRBJ2-7; a weak D match, TRBD1 (6 bases). Per the germline V gene, CDR1 is MNHEY and CDR2 is SVGEGT. The V end lost 5 bases, the J end lost 2 bases, and 16 bases lay between the germline ends. CDR3 length: 15 residues. As DNA, the CDR3 is TGTGCCAGCAGTGAGCAGGGGTCTACCCCCTACGAGCAGTACTTC. It encodes CASSEQGSTPYEQYF.

This sequence joins TRBV6-1 and TRBJ1-5; weak D call: TRBD1 (5 bases). CDR3 length: 15 residues. Trimming removed 1 base at V and 2 bases at J, with 9 bases between. Per the germline V gene, CDR1 is MNHNS and CDR2 is SASEGT. This chain's CDR3 is CASSEGGFGNQPQHF. The CDR3 DNA sequence: TGTGCCAGCAGTGAAGGGGGCTTCGGCAATCAGCCCCAGCATTTT.

This CDR3 is CASSFPSSEQFF. CDR3 DNA: TGTGCCAGCAGTTTCCCCTCTAGCGAGCAGTTCTTC. The rearrangement uses TRBV27 and TRBJ2-1; tentative D call: TRBD2 (5 bases). The length of the CDR3 is 12 residues. V was shortened by 3 bases and J by 10 bases, with 10 bases between the two germline ends. Per germline, CDR1 MNHEY and CDR2 SMNVEV (reference sequence).

The V and J genes are TRBV7-2 and TRBJ1-5; 7 bases map to TRBD1. This CDR3 region has 14 residues. Trimming removed 5 bases from V and 7 bases from J; junction bases left unmatched: 8. Germline values: CDR1 SGHTA, CDR2 FQGNSA. CDR3 loop: CASSLRTGDQPQHF. CDR3 coding DNA: TGTGCCAGCAGCCTTCGGACAGGTGACCAGCCCCAGCATTTT.

Worth noting for this clone: Relative to the germline gene, one junction end is altered; a read error may explain this. The chain carries TRBV14 and TRBJ2-3, with TRBD2 matching 10 bases. Germline V lookup: CDR1 SGHDN, CDR2 FVKESK. CDR3 length: 15 amino acids. The CDR3 bases are TGTGCCAGCAGCCAAGGACTAGCGGGCACACATACGCAGTATTTT. Its translation is CASSQGLAGTHTQYF.

This chain joins TRBV6-4 and TRBJ2-5, with D possibly being TRBD1 (5 bases). V dropped 3 bases and J dropped 3 bases, with 8 bases sitting between them. The CDR3 is 13 amino acids. Germline V gene lookup returns CDR1 MRHNA and CDR2 SNTAGT. CDR3: CASSETAKETQYF. The CDR3, as DNA: TGTGCCAGCAGTGAGACAGCCAAAGAGACCCAGTACTTC.

The chain uses TRBV6-2 or TRBV6-3 and TRBJ2-7; 13 bases agree with TRBD2. The V gene end was trimmed by 4 bases and the J gene end by 5 bases; junction bases not matched to a gene: 5. Germline V gene data show CDR1 as MNHEY and CDR2 as SVGEGT. This CDR3 spans 15 amino acids. For the CDR3, the DNA is TGTGCCAGCAGTTCAATTGGACTAGCGGGGGACGAGCAGTACTTC. This gives the protein CASSSIGLAGDEQYF.

The rearrangement uses TRBV11-2 and TRBJ1-1; TRBD1 matches at 11 bases. Trimming removed 5 bases from V and 3 bases from J; junction bases left unmatched: 14. The CDR3 runs 18 residues. CDR1 and CDR2 from the germline V gene are SGHAT and FQNNGV. The CDR3 reads CASSPVRTGGPSHTEAFF. In nucleotides, the CDR3 is TGTGCCAGCAGCCCAGTCCGGACAGGGGGCCCCTCACACACTGAAGCTTTCTTT.